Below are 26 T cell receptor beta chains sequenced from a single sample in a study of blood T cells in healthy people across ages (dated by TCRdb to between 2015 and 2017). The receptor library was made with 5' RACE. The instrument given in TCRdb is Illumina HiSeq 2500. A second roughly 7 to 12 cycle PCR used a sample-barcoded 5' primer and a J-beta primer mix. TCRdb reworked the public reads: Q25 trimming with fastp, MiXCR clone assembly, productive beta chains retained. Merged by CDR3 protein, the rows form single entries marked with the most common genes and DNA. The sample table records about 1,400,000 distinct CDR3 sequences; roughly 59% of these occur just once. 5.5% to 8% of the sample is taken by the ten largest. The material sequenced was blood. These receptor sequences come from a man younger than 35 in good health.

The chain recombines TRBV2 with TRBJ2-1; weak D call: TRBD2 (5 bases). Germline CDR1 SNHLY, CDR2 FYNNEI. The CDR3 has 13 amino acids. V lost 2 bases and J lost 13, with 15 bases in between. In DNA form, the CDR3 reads TGTGCCAGCAGTGAAATGAGGGCTAAATCTCAGTTCTTC. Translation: CASSEMRAKSQFF.

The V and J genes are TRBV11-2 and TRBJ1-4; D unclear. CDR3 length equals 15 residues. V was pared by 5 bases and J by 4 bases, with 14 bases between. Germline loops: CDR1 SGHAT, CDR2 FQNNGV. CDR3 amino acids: CASSEVEGLNEKLFF. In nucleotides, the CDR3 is TGTGCCAGCAGCGAAGTCGAAGGCCTTAATGAAAAACTGTTTTTT. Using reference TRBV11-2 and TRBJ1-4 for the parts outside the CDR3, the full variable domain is EAGVAQSPRYKIIEKRQSVAFWCNPISGHATLYWYQQILGQGPKLLIQFQNNGVVDDSQLPKDRFSAERLKGVDSTLKIQPAKLEDSAVYLCASSEVEGLNEKLFFGSGTQLSVL.

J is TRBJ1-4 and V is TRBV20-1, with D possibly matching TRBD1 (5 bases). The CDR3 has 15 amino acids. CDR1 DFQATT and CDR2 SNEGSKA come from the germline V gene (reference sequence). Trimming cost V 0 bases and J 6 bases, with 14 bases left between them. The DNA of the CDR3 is TGCAGTGCTAGAGATCGGGGGAACGCAGATGAAAAACTGTTTTTT. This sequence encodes CSARDRGNADEKLFF.

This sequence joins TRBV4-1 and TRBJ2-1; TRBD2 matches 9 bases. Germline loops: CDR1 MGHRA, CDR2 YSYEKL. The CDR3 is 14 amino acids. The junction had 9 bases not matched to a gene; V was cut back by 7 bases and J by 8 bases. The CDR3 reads CASKGVAGAHEQFF. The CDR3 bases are TGCGCCAGCAAGGGAGTAGCGGGAGCCCATGAGCAGTTCTTC.

The CDR3 here is CASSLARGGDEQFF. The CDR3, as DNA: TGCGCCAGCAGCTTGGCCAGGGGAGGGGATGAGCAGTTCTTC. This sequence joins TRBV5-1 and TRBJ2-1, with D perhaps matching TRBD2 (7 bases). V dropped 0 bases and J dropped 8 bases, with 12 bases sitting between them. CDR1 and CDR2 from the germline V gene are SGHRS and YFSETQ. This CDR3 spans 14 amino acids.

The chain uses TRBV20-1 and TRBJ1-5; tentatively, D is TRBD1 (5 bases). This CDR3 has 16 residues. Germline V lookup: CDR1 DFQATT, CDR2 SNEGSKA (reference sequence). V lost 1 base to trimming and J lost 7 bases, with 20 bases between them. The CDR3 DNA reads TGCAGTGCTAGAGCCCCCCAAGGCAGGGATCGGCAGCCCCAGCATTTT. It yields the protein CSARAPQGRDRQPQHF.

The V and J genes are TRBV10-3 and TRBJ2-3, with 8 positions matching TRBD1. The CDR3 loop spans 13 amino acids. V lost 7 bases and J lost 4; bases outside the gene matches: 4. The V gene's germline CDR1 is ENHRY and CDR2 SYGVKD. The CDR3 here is CAIKDRVADTQYF. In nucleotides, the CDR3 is TGTGCCATCAAGGACAGGGTCGCAGATACGCAGTATTTT.

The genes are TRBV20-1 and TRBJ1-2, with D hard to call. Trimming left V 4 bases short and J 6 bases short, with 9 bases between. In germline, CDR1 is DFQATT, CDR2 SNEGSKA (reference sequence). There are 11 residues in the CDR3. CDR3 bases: TGCAGTGCTACTGTTCAGCATGGCTACACCTTC. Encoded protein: CSATVQHGYTF.

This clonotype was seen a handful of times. The CDR3 spells CASSLEMLGREETQYF. As DNA, the CDR3 is TGTGCCAGCAGCTTAGAGATGTTGGGGCGCGAAGAGACCCAGTACTTC. The chain carries TRBV7-9 and TRBJ2-5; weak D call: TRBD1 (5 bases). CDR1 SEHNR and CDR2 FQNEAQ come from the germline V gene (reference sequence). Trimming shortened V by 1 base and J by 3 bases, and 15 bases separated the two germline ends. There are 16 residues in the CDR3.

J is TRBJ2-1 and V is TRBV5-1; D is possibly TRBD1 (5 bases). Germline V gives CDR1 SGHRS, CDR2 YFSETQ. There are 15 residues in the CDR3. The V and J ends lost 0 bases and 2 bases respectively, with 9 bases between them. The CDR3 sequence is CASSLEQGPYNEQFF. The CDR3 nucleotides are TGCGCCAGCAGCTTGGAGCAGGGCCCCTACAATGAGCAGTTCTTC.

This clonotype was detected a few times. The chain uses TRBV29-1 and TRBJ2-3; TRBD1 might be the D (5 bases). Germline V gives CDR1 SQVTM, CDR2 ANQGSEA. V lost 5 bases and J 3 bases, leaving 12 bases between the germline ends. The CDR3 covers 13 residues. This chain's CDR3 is CSVRSGPTDTQYF. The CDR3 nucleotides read TGCAGCGTTCGTTCAGGGCCTACAGATACGCAGTATTTT.

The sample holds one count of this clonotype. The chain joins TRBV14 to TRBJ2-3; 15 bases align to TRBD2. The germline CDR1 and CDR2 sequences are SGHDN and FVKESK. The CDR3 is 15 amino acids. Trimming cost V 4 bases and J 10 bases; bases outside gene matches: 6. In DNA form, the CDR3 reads TGTGCCAGCAGCCCCTGGACTAGCGGGAGGGCCCCGCAGTATTTT. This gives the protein CASSPWTSGRAPQYF.

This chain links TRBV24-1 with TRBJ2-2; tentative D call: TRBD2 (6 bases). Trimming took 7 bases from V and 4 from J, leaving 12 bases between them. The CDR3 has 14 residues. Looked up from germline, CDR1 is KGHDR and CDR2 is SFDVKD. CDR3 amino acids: CATSGTPFTGELFF. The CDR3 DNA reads TGTGCCACCAGCGGGACTCCCTTCACCGGGGAGCTGTTTTTT.

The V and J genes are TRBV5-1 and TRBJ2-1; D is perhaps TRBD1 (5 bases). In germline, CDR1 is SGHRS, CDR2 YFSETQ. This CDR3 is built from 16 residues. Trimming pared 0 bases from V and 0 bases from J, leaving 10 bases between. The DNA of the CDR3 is TGCGCCAGCAGCTTGGGACAGAACCCCTCCTACAATGAGCAGTTCTTC. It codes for CASSLGQNPSYNEQFF.

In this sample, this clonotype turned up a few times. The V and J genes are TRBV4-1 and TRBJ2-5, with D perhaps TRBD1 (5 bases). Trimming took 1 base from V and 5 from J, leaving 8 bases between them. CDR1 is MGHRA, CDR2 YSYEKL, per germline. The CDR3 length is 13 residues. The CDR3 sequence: CASSQVQEETQYF. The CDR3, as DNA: TGCGCCAGCAGCCAAGTACAGGAGGAGACCCAGTACTTC.

In DNA form, the CDR3 reads TGTGCCAGCAGCTTCCACCGGGACAACTCCTACGAGCAGTACTTC. Translating gives CASSFHRDNSYEQYF. The chain employs TRBV7-2 and TRBJ2-7; weak D call: TRBD1 (6 bases). Germline CDR1 is SGHTA and CDR2 is FQGNSA. The CDR3 runs 15 residues. Trimming left V 3 bases short and J 0 bases short, with 12 bases between.

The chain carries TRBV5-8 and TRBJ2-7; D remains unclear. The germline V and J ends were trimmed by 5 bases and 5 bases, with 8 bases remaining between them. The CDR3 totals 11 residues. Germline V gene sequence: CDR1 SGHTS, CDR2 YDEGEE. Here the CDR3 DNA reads TGTGCCAGCAGTATGTGGAACGAGCAGTACTTC. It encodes CASSMWNEQYF. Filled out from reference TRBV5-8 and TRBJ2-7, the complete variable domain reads EAGVTQSPTHLIKTRGQQATLRCSPISGHTSVYWYQQALGLGLQFLLWYDEGEERNRGNFPPRFSGRQFPNYSSELNVNALELEDSALYLCASSMWNEQYFGPGTRLTVT.

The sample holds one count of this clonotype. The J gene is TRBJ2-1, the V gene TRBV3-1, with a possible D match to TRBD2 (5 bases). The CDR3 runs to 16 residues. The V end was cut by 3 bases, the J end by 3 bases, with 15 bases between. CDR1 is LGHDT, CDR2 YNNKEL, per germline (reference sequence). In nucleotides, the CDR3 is TGTGCCAGCAGCCATCCGGACTTATCTGGCTACAATGAGCAGTTCTTC. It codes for CASSHPDLSGYNEQFF.

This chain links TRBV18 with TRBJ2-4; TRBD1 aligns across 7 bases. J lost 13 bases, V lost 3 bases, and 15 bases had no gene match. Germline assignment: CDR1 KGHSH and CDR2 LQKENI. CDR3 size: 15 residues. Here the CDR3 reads CASSPSGQQALEQYF. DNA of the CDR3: TGTGCCAGCTCACCTTCGGGACAGCAGGCTCTGGAGCAGTACTTC.

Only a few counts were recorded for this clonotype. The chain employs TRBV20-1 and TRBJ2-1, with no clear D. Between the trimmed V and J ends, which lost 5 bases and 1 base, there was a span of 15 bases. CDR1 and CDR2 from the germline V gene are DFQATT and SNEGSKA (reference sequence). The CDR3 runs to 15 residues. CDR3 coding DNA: TGCAGTGCTTCCTGGCCTATTAGGTCCTACAATGAGCAGTTCTTC. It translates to CSASWPIRSYNEQFF.

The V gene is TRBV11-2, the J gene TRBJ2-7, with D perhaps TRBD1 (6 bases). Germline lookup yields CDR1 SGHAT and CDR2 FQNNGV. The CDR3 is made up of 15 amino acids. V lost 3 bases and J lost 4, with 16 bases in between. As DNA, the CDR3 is TGTGCCAGCAGCTTGGGGGCCTACCCAGTGTACGAGCAGTACTTC. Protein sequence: CASSLGAYPVYEQYF.

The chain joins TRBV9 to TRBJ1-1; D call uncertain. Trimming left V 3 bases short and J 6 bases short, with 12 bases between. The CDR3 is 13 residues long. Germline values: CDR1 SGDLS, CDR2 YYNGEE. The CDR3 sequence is CASSDRMGAEAFF. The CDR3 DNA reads TGTGCCAGCAGCGATAGAATGGGCGCTGAAGCTTTCTTT.

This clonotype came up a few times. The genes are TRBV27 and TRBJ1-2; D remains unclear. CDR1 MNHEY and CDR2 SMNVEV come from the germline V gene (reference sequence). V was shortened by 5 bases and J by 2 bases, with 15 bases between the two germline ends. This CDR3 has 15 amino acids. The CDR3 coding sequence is TGTGCCAGCAGTCCTCGCCCGACGGACAACTATGGCTACACCTTC. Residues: CASSPRPTDNYGYTF.

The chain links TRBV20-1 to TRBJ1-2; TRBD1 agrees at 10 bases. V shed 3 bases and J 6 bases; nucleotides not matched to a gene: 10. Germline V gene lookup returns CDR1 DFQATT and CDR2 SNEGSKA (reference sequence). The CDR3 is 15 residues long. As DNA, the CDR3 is TGCAGTGCTAGTTCCCGGGACAGGGGCTTTCATGGCTACACCTTC. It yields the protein CSASSRDRGFHGYTF.

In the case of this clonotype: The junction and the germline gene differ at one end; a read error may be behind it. The CDR3 DNA sequence: TGCGCCAGCAGCCAAGATGGGAGGGCTGGGACCTACGAGCGGTACTTC. Protein product: CASSQDGRAGTYERYF. The chain carries TRBV4-1 and TRBJ2-7, with 7 bases fitting TRBD2. Germline values: CDR1 MGHRA, CDR2 YSYEKL. The CDR3 loop spans 16 amino acids.

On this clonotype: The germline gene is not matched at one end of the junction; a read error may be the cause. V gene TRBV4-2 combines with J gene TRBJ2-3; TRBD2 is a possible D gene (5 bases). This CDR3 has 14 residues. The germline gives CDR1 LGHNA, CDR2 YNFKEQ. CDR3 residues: CASSQLDSADTRYF. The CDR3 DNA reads TGTGCCAGCAGCCAACTGGACTCAGCAGATACGCGGTATTTT.